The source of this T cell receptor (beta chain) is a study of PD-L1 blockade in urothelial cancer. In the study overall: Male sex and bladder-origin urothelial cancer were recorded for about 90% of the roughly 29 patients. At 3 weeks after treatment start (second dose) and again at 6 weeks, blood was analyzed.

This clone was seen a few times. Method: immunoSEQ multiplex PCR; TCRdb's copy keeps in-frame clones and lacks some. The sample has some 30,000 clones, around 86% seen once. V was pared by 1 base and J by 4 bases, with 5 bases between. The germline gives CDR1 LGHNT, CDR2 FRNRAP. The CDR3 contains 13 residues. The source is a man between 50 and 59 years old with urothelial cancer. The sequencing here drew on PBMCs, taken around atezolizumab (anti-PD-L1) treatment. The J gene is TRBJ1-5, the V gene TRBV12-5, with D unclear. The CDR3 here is CASGLGQNQPQHF. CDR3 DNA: TGTGCTAGTGGTTTGGGACAAAATCAGCCCCAGCATTTT.